This T cell receptor beta chain stems from a study of control samples from healthy donors and cancer patients. Clones were sequenced by immunoSEQ multiplex PCR, and TCRdb holds only the in-frame ones, with some missing. This table holds about 130,000 clones, roughly 90% found once. In its sample, this clone was seen once. Trimming shortened V by 3 bases and J by 0 bases, and 19 bases separated the two germline ends. Per germline, CDR1 SGHRS and CDR2 YFSETQ. This CDR3 region has 19 residues. The TCR was taken from a woman between 50 and 59 years old in good health. The source material was blood. The chain is built from TRBV5-1 and TRBJ2-6; D might be TRBD1 (6 bases). The CDR3 region has the DNA TGCGCCAGCAGCTCACAAACAGGGACGCGGAACTCTGGGGCCAACGTCCTGACTTTC. It is translated as CASSSQTGTRNSGANVLTF.